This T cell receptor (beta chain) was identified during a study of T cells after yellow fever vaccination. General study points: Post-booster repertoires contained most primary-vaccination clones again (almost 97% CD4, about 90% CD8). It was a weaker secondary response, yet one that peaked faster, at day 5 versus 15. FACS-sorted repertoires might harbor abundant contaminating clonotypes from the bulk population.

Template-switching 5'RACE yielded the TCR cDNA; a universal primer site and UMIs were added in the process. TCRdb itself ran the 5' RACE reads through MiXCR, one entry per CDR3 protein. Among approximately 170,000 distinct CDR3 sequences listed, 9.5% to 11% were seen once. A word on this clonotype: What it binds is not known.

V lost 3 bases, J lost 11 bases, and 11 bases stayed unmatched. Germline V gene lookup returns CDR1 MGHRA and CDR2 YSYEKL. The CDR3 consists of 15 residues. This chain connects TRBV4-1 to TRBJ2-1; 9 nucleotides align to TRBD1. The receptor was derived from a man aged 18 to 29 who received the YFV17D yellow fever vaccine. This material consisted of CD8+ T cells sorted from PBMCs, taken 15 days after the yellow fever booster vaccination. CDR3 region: CASSQGRGQGLKQFF. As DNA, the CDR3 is TGCGCCAGCAGCCAGGGGCGGGGACAGGGATTGAAGCAGTTCTTC.